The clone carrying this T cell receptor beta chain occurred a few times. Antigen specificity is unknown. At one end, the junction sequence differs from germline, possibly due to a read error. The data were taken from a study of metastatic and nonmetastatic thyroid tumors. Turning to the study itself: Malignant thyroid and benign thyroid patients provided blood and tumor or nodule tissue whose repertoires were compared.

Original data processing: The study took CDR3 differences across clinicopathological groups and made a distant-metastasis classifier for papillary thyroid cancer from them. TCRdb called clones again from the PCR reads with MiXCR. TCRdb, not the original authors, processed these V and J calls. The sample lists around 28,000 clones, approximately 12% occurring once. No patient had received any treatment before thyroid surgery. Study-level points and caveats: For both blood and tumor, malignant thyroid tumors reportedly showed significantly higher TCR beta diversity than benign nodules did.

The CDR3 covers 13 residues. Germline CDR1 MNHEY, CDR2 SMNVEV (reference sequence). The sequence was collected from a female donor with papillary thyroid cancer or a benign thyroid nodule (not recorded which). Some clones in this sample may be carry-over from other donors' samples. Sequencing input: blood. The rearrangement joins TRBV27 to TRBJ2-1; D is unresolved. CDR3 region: CASSLSSYNEQFF. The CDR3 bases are TGTGCAAGCAGTTTAAGCTCCTACAATGAGCAGTTCTTC.